This is a list of T cell receptor beta chains from one sample in a study of shared clonotypes between healthy human individuals. Method: immunoSEQ multiplex PCR; TCRdb's copy keeps in-frame clones and lacks some. Of roughly 2 million clones detected, more than 90% appear once; the ten largest clones hold less than 0.15%. Sequenced sample: naive CD4+ T cells sorted from blood. The source of these receptors is a man aged 18 to 29 in good health. CDR3s leave out the opening cysteine and the closing phenylalanine or tryptophan. The order of the fields is V gene, J gene, D gene, CDR3 protein. A D gene is named only where the DNA matches it firmly.

v_gene: TRBV7-9
j_gene: TRBJ1-1
d_gene: TRBD1
CDR3aa: ASSLLTGTHAF

v_gene: TRBV5-1
j_gene: TRBJ2-5
d_gene: -
CDR3aa: ASSLGMVETQY

v_gene: TRBV19
j_gene: TRBJ2-4
d_gene: -
CDR3aa: ASSRVVELAKNIQY

v_gene: TRBV7-9
j_gene: TRBJ2-7
d_gene: TRBD1
CDR3aa: ASSGPYRGLYEQY

v_gene: TRBV27
j_gene: TRBJ1-6
d_gene: TRBD1
CDR3aa: ASSARGTQASPLH

v_gene: TRBV7-2
j_gene: TRBJ2-7
d_gene: -
CDR3aa: ASSRGPSGGTYEQY

v_gene: TRBV5-1
j_gene: TRBJ2-6
d_gene: -
CDR3aa: ASSQTRLSGANVLT

v_gene: TRBV6-6
j_gene: TRBJ1-5
d_gene: -
CDR3aa: ASTSETNQPQH

v_gene: TRBV5-1
j_gene: TRBJ2-1
d_gene: -
CDR3aa: ASSRTNEQF

v_gene: TRBV7-9
j_gene: TRBJ2-5
d_gene: -
CDR3aa: ASRHSGVRETQY

v_gene: TRBV30
j_gene: TRBJ1-3
d_gene: -
CDR3aa: AHGGSGNTIY

v_gene: TRBV19
j_gene: TRBJ2-1
d_gene: TRBD2
CDR3aa: ASSIDRGLAGNEQF

v_gene: TRBV11-2
j_gene: TRBJ2-7
d_gene: -
CDR3aa: ASSLDGYYEQY

v_gene: TRBV5-4
j_gene: TRBJ2-7
d_gene: -
CDR3aa: ASSFQLANPDEQY

v_gene: TRBV9
j_gene: TRBJ1-6
d_gene: -
CDR3aa: ASNGAGAYNSPLH

v_gene: TRBV7-2
j_gene: TRBJ1-1
d_gene: TRBD1
CDR3aa: ASSGSGTVNTEAF

v_gene: TRBV7-6
j_gene: TRBJ2-1
d_gene: TRBD2
CDR3aa: ASSTHLAGGPYEQF

v_gene: TRBV5-4
j_gene: TRBJ2-1
d_gene: -
CDR3aa: ASSLGLVSNEQF

v_gene: TRBV9
j_gene: TRBJ2-5
d_gene: TRBD2
CDR3aa: ASSIGLAGAQY

v_gene: TRBV11-2
j_gene: TRBJ2-3
d_gene: TRBD2
CDR3aa: ASRPSGSSDTQY

v_gene: TRBV18
j_gene: TRBJ2-4
d_gene: TRBD2
CDR3aa: ASSTLSGIQAKNIQY

v_gene: TRBV10-2
j_gene: TRBJ2-3
d_gene: -
CDR3aa: ASRGISGTDTQY

v_gene: TRBV4-1
j_gene: TRBJ2-7
d_gene: -
CDR3aa: ASSQTGGLAEQY

v_gene: TRBV7-9
j_gene: TRBJ1-6
d_gene: -
CDR3aa: ASSVGVDNSPLH

v_gene: TRBV30
j_gene: TRBJ2-5
d_gene: -
CDR3aa: AWSVWGKETQY

v_gene: TRBV7-2
j_gene: TRBJ1-5
d_gene: -
CDR3aa: ASSASRGSQPQH

v_gene: TRBV28
j_gene: TRBJ1-1
d_gene: -
CDR3aa: ASSLRSPTEAF

v_gene: TRBV29-1
j_gene: TRBJ2-3
d_gene: -
CDR3aa: SGTGTLLPDTQY

v_gene: TRBV5-1
j_gene: TRBJ1-2
d_gene: TRBD1
CDR3aa: ASSLAGQEWNGYT

v_gene: TRBV5-4
j_gene: -
d_gene: -
CDR3aa: ASSLVGSPYEQY

v_gene: TRBV5-1
j_gene: TRBJ1-1
d_gene: -
CDR3aa: ASSLVWGTEAF

v_gene: TRBV4-3
j_gene: TRBJ2-3
d_gene: TRBD2
CDR3aa: ASSQEISGLARTDTQY

v_gene: TRBV9
j_gene: TRBJ2-5
d_gene: TRBD2
CDR3aa: ASSVAGTSGLETQY

v_gene: TRBV2
j_gene: TRBJ1-5
d_gene: -
CDR3aa: ASSVSSSNQPQH

v_gene: TRBV19
j_gene: TRBJ2-7
d_gene: -
CDR3aa: ASRRSGTYEQY

v_gene: TRBV18
j_gene: TRBJ1-5
d_gene: -
CDR3aa: ASSLQGTSNQPQH

v_gene: TRBV9
j_gene: TRBJ1-6
d_gene: TRBD1
CDR3aa: ASDRGRYNSPLH